This paragraph covers one TCR beta chain sequence. The data derive from a study of blood T cell repertoires in COVID-19. For the study at large: Material from acute and convalescent COVID-19 was sourced from the United States, Italy and Spain. From T cells, B-cell-depleted T cells, or PBMCs came the material, which was cDNA or gDNA.

The germline V and J ends were trimmed by 4 bases and 5 bases, with 9 bases remaining between them. The CDR3 extends over 13 amino acids. Germline V CDR1 and CDR2: KGHSH, LQKENI. Source study methods: Nucleated cell counts were estimated from reference gene primer amplification. Clones were sequenced by immunoSEQ multiplex PCR, and TCRdb holds only the in-frame ones, with some missing. V, J and clone size were drawn from that table, and D and trimming were deduced from the DNA. The repertoire includes 250,000 to 400,000 clones, more than 75% of them detected once, and 1% sits in the top ten. Sequencing was carried out using peripheral blood. The chain combines TRBV18 with TRBJ2-1, with D hard to call. The TCR sequence derives from a man between 45 and 60 years old with active or convalescent COVID-19. This CDR3 is CASSQAQDNEQFF. The CDR3 DNA is TGTGCCAGCTCACAGGCCCAGGACAATGAGCAGTTCTTC.